One and the same sample provided the 17 T cell receptor beta chains below, sequenced in a study of early T cells in non-severe SARS-CoV-2 infection. TCRdb itself ran the 5' RACE reads through MiXCR, one entry per CDR3 protein. The repertoire consists of tens of thousands of distinct CDR3 sequences, with over 13% occurring once and the leading ten covering under 4%. The sample consisted of whole blood. Source of these receptors: an adult who was a healthcare worker with PCR-confirmed SARS-CoV-2 infection or an uninfected control (not recorded which).

This clonotype was counted many times. The chain uses TRBV29-1 and TRBJ2-7; 12 bases fit TRBD1. V trimming: 1 base; J trimming: 4 bases; junction bases outside the gene matches: 5. The CDR3 has 15 residues. Germline V lookup: CDR1 SQVTM, CDR2 ANQGSEA. CDR3 sequence (DNA): TGCAGCGTTGAAGTTGTGGGACAGGGGGCTTACGAGCAGTACTTC. This translates into CSVEVVGQGAYEQYF.

The chain has TRBV6-5 and TRBJ2-1; D is ambiguous. In germline, CDR1 is MNHEY, CDR2 SVGAGI. Trimming pared 2 bases from V and 2 bases from J, leaving 7 bases between. This CDR3 has 14 amino acids. The DNA of the CDR3 is TGTGCCAGCAGTTACCGGTACCCCTACAATGAGCAGTTCTTC. Protein sequence: CASSYRYPYNEQFF.

This clonotype was seen more than once but under ten times. The chain couples TRBV5-5 to TRBJ2-5; TRBD1 aligns across 7 bases. Germline V gene lookup returns CDR1 SGHKS and CDR2 YYEKEE (reference sequence). This CDR3 has 14 amino acids. The trim removed 4 bases at V and 5 bases at J, leaving 8 bases unmatched. The CDR3 sequence: CASSGTEKWETQYF. In DNA form, the CDR3 reads TGTGCCAGCAGCGGGACAGAAAAATGGGAGACCCAGTACTTC.

The chain recombines TRBV20-1 with TRBJ2-3, with D tentatively TRBD2 (7 bases). Between the trimmed V and J ends, which lost 3 bases and 0 bases, there was a span of 13 bases. The CDR3 sequence is 15 residues long. Per germline, CDR1 DFQATT and CDR2 SNEGSKA (reference sequence). The DNA of the CDR3 is TGCAGTGCTAGCGGAGGGGGGGCTAGCACAGATACGCAGTATTTT. Its translation: CSASGGGASTDTQYF.

This clonotype was seen only a few times. The chain recombines TRBV7-3 with TRBJ2-3; the D is unclear. This CDR3 is built from 15 residues. V lost 1 base and J lost 0, with 8 bases in between. Germline V gene sequence: CDR1 SGHTA, CDR2 FQGTGA. The CDR3 loop reads CASSLISGSTDTQYF. In nucleotides, the CDR3 is TGTGCCAGCAGCTTAATTTCAGGAAGCACAGATACGCAGTATTTT.

This chain connects TRBV7-3 to TRBJ2-7, with a possible D match to TRBD2 (6 bases). The germline CDR1 and CDR2 sequences are SGHTA and FQGTGA. The CDR3 spans 13 residues. V lost 7 bases, J lost 7 bases, and 17 bases lay in between. In DNA, the CDR3 is TGTGCCAGCACGCCATACCGGGACTCTGAGCAGTACTTC. Its protein product is CASTPYRDSEQYF.

This clonotype was counted between two and nine times. The chain has TRBV11-1 and TRBJ2-5; TRBD2 matches 10 bases. V gave up 3 bases and J gave up 3 bases; unmatched junction bases: 1. From germline, CDR1 is SGHAT and CDR2 FQDESV (reference sequence). The length of the CDR3 is 14 residues. The CDR3 DNA follows: TGTGCCAGCAGCTTCACTAGCGGGAAAGAGACCCAGTACTTC. Its translation is CASSFTSGKETQYF.

This clonotype was observed at least ten times. The chain recombines TRBV20-1 with TRBJ2-1; D gene uncertain. Germline-derived CDR1 and CDR2 are DFQATT and SNEGSKA (reference sequence). With 5 bases removed from V and 5 bases from J, the gap between germline ends came to 16 bases. This CDR3 has 14 amino acids. CDR3 coding DNA: TGCAGTGCTGGCCGAACCGGCGGCCACAATGAGCAGTTCTTC. This gives the protein CSAGRTGGHNEQFF.

The CDR3: CASSVGLVGSYNEQFF. CDR3 DNA sequence: TGTGCCAGCAGCGTCGGACTAGTGGGATCCTACAATGAGCAGTTCTTC. The chain employs TRBV7-2 and TRBJ2-1, with 7 bases lining up with TRBD2. This CDR3 has 16 residues. Germline CDR1 and CDR2: SGHTA and FQGNSA. The ends lost 5 bases at V and 1 base at J; junction bases unmatched: 8.

This clonotype was seen at least ten times. This sequence joins TRBV12-3 or TRBV12-4 and TRBJ1-1, with D perhaps matching TRBD1 (6 bases). This CDR3 contains 13 residues. Deletions cut 5 bases from V and 9 bases from J, with 16 bases between. The CDR3 sequence: CASSPRGGRQAFF. The DNA for the CDR3 is TGTGCCAGCAGTCCCCGGGGGGGCAGACAAGCTTTCTTT.

This clonotype was observed a handful of times. V gene TRBV29-1 combines with J gene TRBJ2-2; unclear D gene. The CDR3 consists of 12 residues. Deletions cut 4 bases from V and 6 bases from J, with 9 bases between. CDR1 is SQVTM and CDR2 is ANQGSEA in the germline V gene. CDR3 residues: CSVVSQPGELFF. The CDR3, as DNA: TGCAGCGTTGTTAGCCAGCCCGGGGAGCTGTTTTTT.

This clonotype came up a few times. The chain is built from TRBV27 and TRBJ2-1; TRBD2 aligns across 10 bases. Germline V gives CDR1 MNHEY, CDR2 SMNVEV (reference sequence). The CDR3 runs 14 residues. The trim removed 3 bases at V and 8 bases at J, leaving 4 bases unmatched. The CDR3 is CASSFLAGVHEQFF. The CDR3 DNA follows: TGTGCCAGCAGTTTCCTAGCGGGGGTTCATGAGCAGTTCTTC.

This clonotype has ten or more counts. The chain couples TRBV2 to TRBJ2-7; no clear D gene. The length of the CDR3 is 13 residues. Germline assignment: CDR1 SNHLY and CDR2 FYNNEI. Between the trimmed V and J ends, which lost 10 bases and 2 bases, there was a span of 15 bases. The CDR3 here is CATVRSTAYEQYF. The CDR3 DNA follows: TGTGCCACTGTTCGGAGCACGGCCTACGAGCAGTACTTC.

The V call is TRBV5-1, the J call TRBJ2-1; D might be TRBD2 (5 bases). The CDR3 is 16 amino acids. In germline, CDR1 is SGHRS, CDR2 YFSETQ. V was pared by 4 bases and J by 0 bases, with 14 bases between. The CDR3, as DNA: TGCGCCAGCAGCCCGCTCCGGGGTGACTCCTACAATGAGCAGTTCTTC. It encodes CASSPLRGDSYNEQFF.

The chain uses TRBV27 and TRBJ1-2, with 9 bases fitting TRBD1. Germline V lookup: CDR1 MNHEY, CDR2 SMNVEV (reference sequence). V was pared by 3 bases and J by 4 bases, with 6 bases of the junction left unmatched. CDR3 length: 15 amino acids. The CDR3 loop is CASSFTGGRGYGYTF. For the CDR3, the DNA is TGTGCCAGCAGTTTTACAGGGGGCAGGGGCTATGGCTACACCTTC.

CDR3 sequence: CASSRGRRSGNTIYF. The DNA for the CDR3 is TGTGCCAGCAGCCGGGGCCGCCGCTCTGGAAACACCATATATTTT. This chain uses TRBV6-2 or TRBV6-3 with TRBJ1-3, with D possibly being TRBD1 (5 bases). Per germline, CDR1 MNHEY and CDR2 SVGEGT. The ends were cut back, 6 bases at V and 0 bases at J, with 12 bases in the middle. CDR3 length equals 15 residues.

The chain combines TRBV7-9 with TRBJ2-7; a possible D gene is TRBD1 (8 bases). V was shortened by 5 bases and J by 2 bases, with 13 bases between the two germline ends. Germline V CDR1 and CDR2: SEHNR, FQNEAQ (reference sequence). CDR3 size: 14 residues. CDR3 sequence: CASSLQGGTYEQYF. DNA for the CDR3: TGTGCCAGCAGCCTACAGGGGGGGACCTACGAGCAGTACTTC.